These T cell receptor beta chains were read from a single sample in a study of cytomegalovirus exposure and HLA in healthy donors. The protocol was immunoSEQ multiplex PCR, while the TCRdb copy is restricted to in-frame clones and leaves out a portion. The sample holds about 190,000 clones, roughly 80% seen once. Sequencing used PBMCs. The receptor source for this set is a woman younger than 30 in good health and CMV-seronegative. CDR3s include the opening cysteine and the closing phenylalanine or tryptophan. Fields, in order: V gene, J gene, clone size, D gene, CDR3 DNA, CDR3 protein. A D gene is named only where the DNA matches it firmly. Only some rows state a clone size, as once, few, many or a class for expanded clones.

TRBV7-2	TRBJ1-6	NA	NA	TGTGCCAGCAGCCTGGGGGGTTCACCCCTCCACTTT	CASSLGGSPLHF
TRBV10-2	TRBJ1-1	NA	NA	TGCGCCAGCAGTGAGTGGACAGTTAACACTGAAGCTTTCTTT	CASSEWTVNTEAFF
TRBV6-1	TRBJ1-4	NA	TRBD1	TGTGCCAGCAGTGCTGGTAAGGGGGCCCTTCTTAATGAAAAACTGTTTTTT	CASSAGKGALLNEKLFF
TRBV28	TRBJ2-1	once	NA	TGTGCCAGCAGCCCACTATCCATGGGGGGACTCCGGGAGCAGTTCTTC	CASSPLSMGGLREQFF
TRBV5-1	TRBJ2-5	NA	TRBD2	TGCGCCAGCAGCCCATCGACCGGGACTAGCGGGGGGGCGATGTTTGTGCACTTC	CASSPSTGTSGGAMFVHF
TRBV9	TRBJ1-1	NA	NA	TGTGCCAGCAGCGTAACAGGGCAGGCCGCTGAAGCTTTCTTT	CASSVTGQAAEAFF
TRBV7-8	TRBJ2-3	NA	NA	TGTGCCAGCAGCCAATCGAGCGGCCCCCCGGGAGATACGCAGTATTTT	CASSQSSGPPGDTQYF
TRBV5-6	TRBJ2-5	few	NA	TGTGCCAGCAGCTGGCCGGGAACCCAAGAGACCCAGTACTTC	CASSWPGTQETQYF
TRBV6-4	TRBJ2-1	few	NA	TGTGCCAACAGGCGGGGTTACAATGAGCAGTTCTTC	CANRRGYNEQFF
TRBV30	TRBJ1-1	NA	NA	TGTGCCTGGAGTGTACGCAGGGAGGAGGCTGAAGCTTTCTTT	CAWSVRREEAEAFF
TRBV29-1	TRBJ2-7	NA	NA	TGCAGCGTTGCTTCGGGGGGAGGGGGCTACGAGCAGTACTTC	CSVASGGGGYEQYF
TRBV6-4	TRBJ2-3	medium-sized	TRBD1	TGTGCCAGCAGTGACTCGACAGGGGGCGCAGATACGCAGTATTTT	CASSDSTGGADTQYF
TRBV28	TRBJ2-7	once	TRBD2	TGTGCCAGCAGTACCGGGGGGGGAGGGGGGACCTACGAGCAGTACTTC	CASSTGGGGGTYEQYF
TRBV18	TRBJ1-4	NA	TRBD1	TGTGCCAGCTCACCCTCAGGGGGTGGTGCAACTAATGAAAAACTGTTTTTT	CASSPSGGGATNEKLFF